A selection of T cell receptor beta chains follows, all from one sample in a study of post-analysis software for immune sequencing data. One entry per CDR3 protein, called by TCRdb with MiXCR from the PCR reads. Among roughly 870,000 distinct CDR3 sequences, approximately 53% were seen once, and the ten largest hold approximately 4.5%. Sequencing was performed on blood. Receptors were obtained from a girl between 10 and 17 years old with multiple sclerosis. The CDR3 runs from the conserved cysteine through the conserved F or W. The D gene is left open where the match is weak. Clone size is stated in some rows and not others, as once, few, many or a class when expanded.

j_call	clone_size	d_call	v_call	cdr3_nt	cdr3_aa
TRBJ2-3	few	.	TRBV5-5	TGTGCCAGCAGCCCTGTTAATTGGGGTTCTACAGATACGCAGTATTTT	CASSPVNWGSTDTQYF
TRBJ2-7	.	.	TRBV2	TGTGCCAGCAGTGATCAGAGGCGATCCTACGAGCAGTACTTC	CASSDQRRSYEQYF
TRBJ2-5	.	TRBD2	TRBV5-1	TGCGCCAGCGGGACTAGCGGAATAATCCAAGAGACCCAGTACTTC	CASGTSGIIQETQYF
TRBJ1-2	.	.	TRBV20-1	TGCGGGGCAGCAGATGATCGGGGCTACACCTTC	CGAADDRGYTF
TRBJ1-5	.	.	TRBV7-2	TGTGCCAGCAGCTTAGTCCCGGGGGTAACCAATCAGCCCCAGCATTTT	CASSLVPGVTNQPQHF
TRBJ1-3	.	.	TRBV15	TGTGCCACCAGCAGAGATACGGACACCATATATTTT	CATSRDTDTIYF
TRBJ1-1	.	.	TRBV5-1	TGCGCCAGCAGCTTGGCCGGCGCCACTACCTTGAACACTGAAGCTTTCTTT	CASSLAGATTLNTEAFF
TRBJ2-5	.	TRBD2	TRBV20-1	TGCAGTGCTAGAGCGGGAGGGTTGAATCAAGAGACCCAGTACTTC	CSARAGGLNQETQYF
TRBJ2-7	.	.	TRBV6-6	TGTGCCAGCAGTGGACAGCTCTACGAGCAGTACTTC	CASSGQLYEQYF
TRBJ2-1	.	.	TRBV20-1	TGCAGTGCTAAGGCGGAGTACAATGAGCAGTTCTTC	CSAKAEYNEQFF
TRBJ2-4	.	.	TRBV7-2	TGTGCCAGCAGCTTTGGGAAGGGGGGGGCCAAAAACATTCAGTACTTC	CASSFGKGGAKNIQYF
TRBJ2-1	.	TRBD2	TRBV9	TGTGCCAGCAGCGTATCCGCTGATGCCGGGACTAGCGGGAGCGGAACCTACAATGAGCAGTTCTTC	CASSVSADAGTSGSGTYNEQFF
TRBJ2-5	.	.	TRBV14	TGTGCCAGCAGCCAAGCCAGGGGGGGCGGTGAGCAGTACTTC	CASSQARGGGEQYF
TRBJ2-1	few	TRBD2	TRBV2	TGTGCCAGCAGTGGACCTAGCGGCCCTAGGAATGAGCAGTTCTTC	CASSGPSGPRNEQFF
TRBJ2-1	.	.	TRBV5-1	TGCGCCAGCAGCTCGGATCTCCTGGGTCCCAATGAGCAGTTCTTC	CASSSDLLGPNEQFF
TRBJ1-5	.	.	TRBV5-5	TGTGCCGGCAGCTTGGGTGCTGGGAGTAATCAGCCCCAGCATTTT	CAGSLGAGSNQPQHF
TRBJ2-3	.	TRBD2	TRBV10-3	TGTGCCATCAGTGAGTCCGGGACTAAAGGGACCACAGATACGCAGTATTTT	CAISESGTKGTTDTQYF
TRBJ2-3	.	TRBD2	TRBV5-1	TGCGCCAGCAGCATATCGGGACTAGTTCCTTTGCCCACAGATACGCAGTATTTT	CASSISGLVPLPTDTQYF
TRBJ1-1	.	.	TRBV4-1	TGCGCCAGCAGCCCCACTACGGGGTCCAGGACTGAAGCTTTCTTT	CASSPTTGSRTEAFF
TRBJ1-1	.	TRBD1	TRBV7-9	TGTGCCAGCAGCCTAACAGGGGGACGAGCTTTCTTT	CASSLTGGRAFF
TRBJ2-3	.	.	TRBV5-1	TGCGCCAGCAGTTTAAGCGGATATCGAGCAGATACGCAGTATTTT	CASSLSGYRADTQYF
TRBJ2-1	.	.	TRBV20-1	TGCAGTGCTAGAGATCCAGCCCAGTTCACCTACAATGAGCAGTTCTTC	CSARDPAQFTYNEQFF
TRBJ2-6	.	TRBD2	TRBV6-4	TGTGCCAGCAGTGAAGCGGGGAGCTCTGGGGCCAACGTCCTGACTTTC	CASSEAGSSGANVLTF
TRBJ2-6	few	TRBD1	TRBV20-1	TGCAGTGCTACCCACAGGGGCTCTGGGGCCAACGTCCTGACTTTC	CSATHRGSGANVLTF
TRBJ2-6	.	TRBD1	TRBV11-2	TGTGCCAGCAGCTTCCGGGACAGGGCCTCTGGGGCCAACGTCCTGACTTTC	CASSFRDRASGANVLTF
TRBJ1-1	.	.	TRBV20-1	TGCAGTGCTTCCCACAGCGGGGGGACTGAAGCTTTCTTT	CSASHSGGTEAFF
TRBJ1-2	.	.	TRBV9	TGTGCCAGCAGCGTAGAATTGGGAGTGCGCTATGGCTACACCTTC	CASSVELGVRYGYTF
TRBJ2-7	.	.	TRBV5-5	TGTGCCGGTGGACGGACCGCCTACGAGCAGTACTTC	CAGGRTAYEQYF
TRBJ2-7	.	TRBD2	TRBV20-1	TGCAGCGTTCTAGGGACTAGCGGAGCCTACGAGCAGTACTTC	CSVLGTSGAYEQYF
TRBJ2-1	.	TRBD2	TRBV7-9	TGTGCCAGCAGCTTACCAAGCGGGAGGGACCCCCTTTACAATGAGCAGTTCTTC	CASSLPSGRDPLYNEQFF
TRBJ1-4	.	.	TRBV29-1	TGCAGCGGTTGGGGCACTAATGAAAAACTGTTTTTT	CSGWGTNEKLFF
TRBJ2-5	few	TRBD1	TRBV20-1	TGCAGTGCCACCCACCGGGACAGGGGTGGTGAGACCCAGTACTTC	CSATHRDRGGETQYF
TRBJ2-7	.	.	TRBV7-9	TGTGCCAGCAGCTTACCACCGGGACTCACATCCTACGAGCAGTACTTC	CASSLPPGLTSYEQYF
TRBJ2-5	few	.	TRBV20-1	TGCAGTGCTAGTCGCCCTCTCCGGGTTGGGCAAGAGACCCAGTACTTC	CSASRPLRVGQETQYF
TRBJ2-1	few	TRBD2	TRBV20-1	TGCAGTGCTAGACTAGCGGGAGGGCCGGTCAATGAGCAGTTCTTC	CSARLAGGPVNEQFF
TRBJ2-1	.	TRBD2	TRBV5-1	TGCGCCAGCAGGCGAGGGGGCGGGAGGGCTCCCAATGAGCAGTTCTTC	CASRRGGGRAPNEQFF
TRBJ2-5	few	.	TRBV7-2	TGTGCCAGCAGCATTACAGGGAGACAAGGGGAAGAGACCCAGTACTTC	CASSITGRQGEETQYF
TRBJ2-5	.	TRBD2	TRBV12-3/TRBV12-4	TGTGCCAGCAGTTTAAGGAGCGGGAGTGGGTTCGGGGAGACCCAGTACTTC	CASSLRSGSGFGETQYF
TRBJ2-7	.	.	TRBV7-2	TGTGCCAGCAGCTTAGGTCACACCGGTATAACCTACGAGCAGTACTTC	CASSLGHTGITYEQYF
TRBJ2-7	few	.	TRBV20-1	TGCAGTGCCCCACTCCCTAATACAAACGAGCAGTACTTC	CSAPLPNTNEQYF